In its sample, the clone carrying this TCR beta chain was seen a few times. Its antigen is not known. Next came a second PCR, run for about 7 to 12 cycles, which used a sample-barcoded 5' primer along with a J-beta primer mix. Every molecule of cDNA carried a tag from a template-switch adaptor with 12 random nucleotides. In TCRdb, the 5' RACE reads were re-called with MiXCR into one record per CDR3 protein. In the table there are about 800,000 distinct CDR3 sequences, 20% to 25% of which are singletons. Germline CDR1 is LGHDT and CDR2 is YNNKEL (reference sequence). J gave up 1 base and V 3 bases, and 5 bases lay outside the gene matches. The CDR3 has 15 amino acids. The data stem from a study of blood T cells in healthy people across ages. Findings and limits, study-wide: Underestimates were what the diversity estimates from one million T cells were considered to be.

The sample was also reused in another study, on T cells of mothers and their children. That paper notes: In each mother, TCR beta CDR3 reads exceeded 9 million; in each child, they numbered several million. Researchers report slightly higher, though non-significant, overlap in related mother-child pairs than in unrelated pairs.

The chain links TRBV3-1 to TRBJ2-5; 7 bases are shared with TRBD1. The sample consisted of blood. This sequence originates from a boy younger than 18 in good health. DNA for the CDR3: TGTGCCAGCAGCCACCGACGACAGGGCCAAGAGACCCAGTACTTC. It is translated as CASSHRRQGQETQYF.